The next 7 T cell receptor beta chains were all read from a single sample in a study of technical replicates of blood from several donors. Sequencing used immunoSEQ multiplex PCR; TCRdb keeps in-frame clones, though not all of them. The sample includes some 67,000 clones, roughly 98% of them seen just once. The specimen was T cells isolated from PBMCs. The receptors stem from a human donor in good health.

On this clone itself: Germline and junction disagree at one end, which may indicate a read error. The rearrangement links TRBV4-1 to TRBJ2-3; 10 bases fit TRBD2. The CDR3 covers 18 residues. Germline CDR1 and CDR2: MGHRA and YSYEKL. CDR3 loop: CASNQPPGLARSTDTQYF. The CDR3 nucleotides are TGCGCCAGCAACCAACCTCCGGGACTAGCGAGGAGCACAGATACGCAGTATTTT.

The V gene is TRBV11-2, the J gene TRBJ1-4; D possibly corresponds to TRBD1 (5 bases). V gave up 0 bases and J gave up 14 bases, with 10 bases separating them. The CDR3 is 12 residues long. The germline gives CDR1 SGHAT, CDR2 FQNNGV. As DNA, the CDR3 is TGTGCCAGCAGCTTAGATGGCGGGACCCTGTTTTTT. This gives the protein CASSLDGGTLFF. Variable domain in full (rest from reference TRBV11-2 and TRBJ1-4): EAGVAQSPRYKIIEKRQSVAFWCNPISGHATLYWYQQILGQGPKLLIQFQNNGVVDDSQLPKDRFSAERLKGVDSTLKIQPAKLEDSAVYLCASSLDGGTLFFGSGTQLSVL.

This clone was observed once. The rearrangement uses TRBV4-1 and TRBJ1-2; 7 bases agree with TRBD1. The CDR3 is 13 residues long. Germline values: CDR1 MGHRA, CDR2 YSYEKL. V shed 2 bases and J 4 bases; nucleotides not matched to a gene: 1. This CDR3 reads CASSQRQGYGYTF. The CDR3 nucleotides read TGCGCCAGCAGCCAAAGACAGGGCTATGGCTACACCTTC.

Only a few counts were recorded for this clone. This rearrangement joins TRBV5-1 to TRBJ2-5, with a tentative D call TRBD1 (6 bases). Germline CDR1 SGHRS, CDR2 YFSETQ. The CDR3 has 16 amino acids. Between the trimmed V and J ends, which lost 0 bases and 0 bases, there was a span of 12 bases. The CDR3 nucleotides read TGCGCCAGCAGCTTGGGTGCCAGGGGAGACCAAGAGACCCAGTACTTC. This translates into CASSLGARGDQETQYF. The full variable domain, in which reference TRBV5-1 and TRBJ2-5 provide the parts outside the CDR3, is KAGVTQTPRYLIKTRGQQVTLSCSPISGHRSVSWYQQTPGQGLQFLFEYFSETQRNKGNFPGRFSGRQFSNSRSEMNVSTLELGDSALYLCASSLGARGDQETQYFGPGTRLLVL.

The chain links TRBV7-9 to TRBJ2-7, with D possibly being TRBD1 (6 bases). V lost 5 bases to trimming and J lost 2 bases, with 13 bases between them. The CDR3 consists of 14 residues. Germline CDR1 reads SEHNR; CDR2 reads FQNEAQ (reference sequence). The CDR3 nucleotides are TGTGCCAGCAGCCAGACAGGAATCGCCTACGAGCAGTACTTC. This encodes CASSQTGIAYEQYF.

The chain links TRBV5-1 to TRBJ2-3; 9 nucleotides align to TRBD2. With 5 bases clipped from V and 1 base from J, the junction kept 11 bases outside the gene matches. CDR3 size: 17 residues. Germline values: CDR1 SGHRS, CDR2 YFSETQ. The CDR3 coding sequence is TGCGCCAGCAGTCAGGCGGCTAGCGGGGCTCGCACAGATACGCAGTATTTT. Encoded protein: CASSQAASGARTDTQYF.

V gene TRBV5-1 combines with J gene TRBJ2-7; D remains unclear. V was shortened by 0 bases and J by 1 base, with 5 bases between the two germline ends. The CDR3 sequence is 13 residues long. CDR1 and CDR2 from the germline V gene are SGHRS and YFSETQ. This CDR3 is CASSLGSSYEQYF. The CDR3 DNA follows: TGCGCCAGCAGCTTGGGGAGTTCCTACGAGCAGTACTTC.